The 29 T cell receptor beta chains presented below share a single source sample, sequenced in a study of response to subunit inactivated influenza vaccine (dated by TCRdb to 2016 to 2019). Library creation used RT-PCR. TCRdb lists the instrument as Illumina HiSeq 2500. TCRdb reanalyzed the raw reads on its own, using fastp at Q25 for trimming and MiXCR for clone calling, and kept in-frame beta chains. Each entry merges the rows of one CDR3 protein and shows their most common DNA and genes. The sample table records 290,000 or so distinct CDR3 sequences; about 20% of these occur just once. 10% of the sample belongs to the ten largest clones. The material sequenced was PBMCs from blood, taken about 19 months after vaccination. The receptor source for this set is a man aged 50-75 years who received an inactivated influenza vaccine. Donor details come from another sample of the same person, matched by shared clones.

In its sample, this clonotype was seen a few times. V and J are TRBV5-4 and TRBJ1-1; 8 bases are shared with TRBD1. The CDR3 is 15 amino acids. After removal of 1 base from V and 5 bases from J, the junction contained 7 bases not matched to a gene. The germline CDR1 and CDR2 sequences are SGHNT and YYREEE (reference sequence). The CDR3 DNA reads TGTGCCAGCAGCTTGCCAGGGGGCATAAGGACTGAAGCTTTCTTT. Protein product: CASSLPGGIRTEAFF.

The chain recombines TRBV6-2 or TRBV6-3 with TRBJ2-3; TRBD1 matches 8 bases. There are 13 residues in the CDR3. V shed 11 bases, J shed 2 bases, and the junction held 6 bases outside the gene matches. Per the germline V gene, CDR1 is MNHEY and CDR2 is SVGEGT. The CDR3, as DNA: TGTGCCGCGGGACAGGAAGTCACAGATACGCAGTATTTT. Its translation is CAAGQEVTDTQYF.

This clonotype has just a few counts. The chain is built from TRBV27 and TRBJ2-2; either TRBD1 or TRBD2 may supply D (5 bases each). Germline assignment: CDR1 MNHEY and CDR2 SMNVEV (reference sequence). CDR3 length: 11 amino acids. V shed 4 bases and J shed 13 bases, with 10 bases lying between them. This chain's CDR3 is CASSSGTGLFF. Here the CDR3 DNA reads TGTGCCAGCAGTTCGGGGACCGGGCTGTTTTTT.

The chain links TRBV11-3 to TRBJ2-7; TRBD1 matches 11 bases. J gave up 6 bases and V 4 bases, and 5 bases lay outside the gene matches. The CDR3 spans 14 residues. Germline lookup yields CDR1 SGHNT and CDR2 YENEEA. CDR3 region: CASSSGQGAGEQYF. The DNA of the CDR3 is TGTGCCAGCAGCTCAGGACAGGGGGCCGGCGAGCAGTACTTC.

The gene calls are TRBV3-1 and TRBJ2-3; D unclear. Per the germline V gene, CDR1 is LGHDT and CDR2 is YNNKEL (reference sequence). The CDR3 extends over 13 amino acids. Trimming left V 6 bases short and J 4 bases short, with 11 bases between. DNA of the CDR3: TGTGCCAGCAGTCCACCGAGGTCAGATACGCAGTATTTT. Translation gives CASSPPRSDTQYF.

This clonotype has only a few counts. The chain recombines TRBV4-1 with TRBJ2-5; TRBD1 matches at 7 bases. Looked up from germline, CDR1 is MGHRA and CDR2 is YSYEKL. The CDR3 runs 17 residues. Trimming removed 2 bases from V and 5 bases from J; junction bases left unmatched: 14. The CDR3 coding sequence is TGCGCCAGCAGCCAATGGGGAGAGGGGGCAATCGGGGAGACCCAGTACTTC. It yields the protein CASSQWGEGAIGETQYF.

This clonotype was seen a handful of times. The genes are TRBV20-1 and TRBJ2-5, with 10 positions matching TRBD2. The CDR3 contains 15 residues. V was pared by 3 bases and J by 6 bases, with 10 bases of the junction left unmatched. Germline CDR1 reads DFQATT; CDR2 reads SNEGSKA (reference sequence). The CDR3 DNA reads as TGCAGTGCTAGCAAGGCTAGCGGGAGCAAACAGACCCAGTACTTC. It codes for CSASKASGSKQTQYF.

The chain combines TRBV25-1 with TRBJ2-6, with a possible D match to TRBD1 (6 bases). CDR3 length equals 12 residues. Looked up from germline, CDR1 is MGHDK and CDR2 is SYGVNS. Trimming removed 11 bases from V and 2 bases from J, with 7 bases in between. The CDR3 is CAAGAGANVLTF. CDR3 in DNA: TGTGCCGCAGGGGCTGGGGCCAACGTCCTGACTTTC. The full variable domain, with the rest looked up from reference TRBV25-1 and TRBJ2-6, is EADIYQTPRYLVIGTGKKITLECSQTMGHDKMYWYQQDPGMELHLIHYSYGVNSTEKGDLSSESTVSRIRTEHFPLTLESARPSHTSQYLCAAGAGANVLTFGAGSRLTVL.

This chain links TRBV4-1 with TRBJ1-5, with 11 bases fitting TRBD1. CDR3 length equals 16 residues. Looked up from germline, CDR1 is MGHRA and CDR2 is YSYEKL. V dropped 0 bases and J dropped 6; count of bases not matched to a gene: 4. CDR3 nucleotide sequence: TGCGCCAGCAGCCAAGATGGGACAGGGGGATTTCAGCCCCAGCATTTT. It specifies CASSQDGTGGFQPQHF.

This clonotype was picked up a small number of times. The rearrangement joins TRBV20-1 to TRBJ2-2; D possibly corresponds to TRBD1 (6 bases). Germline CDR1 is DFQATT and CDR2 is SNEGSKA (reference sequence). This CDR3 is built from 15 residues. Trimming cost V 6 bases and J 1 base, with 15 bases left between them. The CDR3 nucleotides are TGCAGTGCGAGAAGTCAGACAGGGAACACCGGGGAGCTGTTTTTT. It translates to CSARSQTGNTGELFF.

This clonotype was detected ten times or more. J is TRBJ2-7 and V is TRBV10-3; 8 positions agree with TRBD1. The junction had 0 bases not matched to a gene; V was cut back by 5 bases and J by 3 bases. This CDR3 is built from 12 residues. The germline V gene has CDR1 ENHRY and CDR2 SYGVKD. DNA of the CDR3: TGTGCCATCAGTACAGGGGGCTACGAGCAGTACTTC. This encodes CAISTGGYEQYF.

The chain carries TRBV4-1 and TRBJ2-1; D is uncertain. Trimming stripped 3 bases from V and 10 bases from J, with 13 bases between. Germline CDR1 and CDR2: MGHRA and YSYEKL. The CDR3 covers 13 residues. CDR3 protein: CASSQTPSAEQFF. In DNA form, the CDR3 reads TGCGCCAGCAGCCAGACTCCCTCAGCGGAGCAGTTCTTC.

This clonotype was detected a few times. The chain joins TRBV7-3 to TRBJ1-6, with a tentative D call TRBD1 (5 bases). The germline V gene has CDR1 SGHTA and CDR2 FQGTGA. V gave up 6 bases and J gave up 7 bases, with 10 bases separating them. The CDR3 is 13 amino acids. The chain's CDR3 is CASRAGRNSPLHF. The CDR3, as DNA: TGTGCCAGCAGGGCGGGACGCAATTCACCCCTCCACTTT.

This rearrangement joins TRBV3-1 to TRBJ2-5; D call uncertain. The CDR3 extends over 14 amino acids. Trimming left V 1 base short and J 3 bases short, with 9 bases between. Germline V gives CDR1 LGHDT, CDR2 YNNKEL (reference sequence). CDR3 loop: CASSQASIEETQYF. CDR3 in DNA: TGTGCCAGCAGCCAAGCGTCCATTGAAGAGACCCAGTACTTC.

This clonotype was detected a few times. This chain uses TRBV4-2 with TRBJ2-3; D is undetermined. V was cut by 1 base and J by 1 base, with 6 bases left in between. The CDR3 runs to 14 residues. Germline CDR1 and CDR2: LGHNA and YNFKEQ. CDR3 sequence reads: CASSQVDRTDTQYF. The CDR3 region has the DNA TGTGCCAGCAGCCAAGTTGACCGCACAGATACGCAGTATTTT.

The CDR3 DNA follows: TGCAGCGTTGCCGGCGGCTTCTACGAGCAGTACTTC. Amino acid sequence: CSVAGGFYEQYF. This chain joins TRBV29-1 and TRBJ2-7; D unclear. From germline, CDR1 is SQVTM and CDR2 ANQGSEA. The CDR3 loop spans 12 amino acids. The V end lost 4 bases, the J end lost 3 bases, and 10 bases lay between the germline ends.

The chain couples TRBV6-1 to TRBJ2-2; 9 nucleotides match TRBD2. Germline V lookup: CDR1 MNHNS, CDR2 SASEGT. Trimming removed 7 bases from V and 2 bases from J; junction bases left unmatched: 11. This CDR3 comprises 17 residues. CDR3 nucleotides: TGTGCCAGCATTCCGGGACTAGCCGAATATAACACCGGGGAGCTGTTTTTT. This gives the protein CASIPGLAEYNTGELFF.

The CDR3 loop is CASSLGLGGHTEAFF. The DNA for the CDR3 is TGTGCCAGCAGTTTAGGGTTGGGGGGTCACACTGAAGCTTTCTTT. The gene calls are TRBV12-3 or TRBV12-4 and TRBJ1-1; D is possibly TRBD1 (5 bases). The CDR3 length is 15 residues. Trimming pared 1 base from V and 3 bases from J, leaving 12 bases between.

The V call is TRBV3-1, the J call TRBJ1-5; TRBD1 might be the D (5 bases). Trimming pared 1 base from V and 6 bases from J, leaving 13 bases between. Germline V gene data show CDR1 as LGHDT and CDR2 as YNNKEL (reference sequence). The CDR3 contains 15 residues. The CDR3 here is CASSQAGRGGQPQHF. For the CDR3, the DNA is TGTGCCAGCAGCCAAGCGGGTAGGGGTGGTCAGCCCCAGCATTTT.

The DNA of the CDR3 is TGTGCCAGCAGCTTAGCTTGGGGACAGGGCACGAACACTGAAGCTTTCTTT. It yields the protein CASSLAWGQGTNTEAFF. V usage is TRBV7-9 and J usage is TRBJ1-1; 9 nucleotides agree with TRBD1. V lost 0 bases, J lost 1 base, and 6 bases stayed unmatched. This CDR3 is 17 amino acids long. From germline, CDR1 is SEHNR and CDR2 FQNEAQ (reference sequence).

The chain couples TRBV6-4 to TRBJ2-5; 8 positions match TRBD2. Germline CDR1 reads MRHNA; CDR2 reads SNTAGT. CDR3 length equals 15 residues. J gave up 6 bases and V 6 bases, and 12 bases lay outside the gene matches. The CDR3 sequence is CASSGKSGGSQTQYF. The DNA for the CDR3 is TGTGCCAGCAGCGGAAAGAGCGGGGGTAGTCAGACCCAGTACTTC.

This sequence joins TRBV30 and TRBJ1-2; D call uncertain. Trimming cost V 0 bases and J 8 bases, with 19 bases left between them. This CDR3 is built from 15 residues. The germline gives CDR1 GTSNPN, CDR2 SVGIG (reference sequence). The CDR3: CAWSVPIGRVGGYTF. In DNA, the CDR3 is TGTGCCTGGAGTGTCCCGATAGGGCGTGTGGGGGGCTACACCTTC.

This chain uses TRBV28 with TRBJ2-7, with 8 bases matching TRBD1. After removal of 7 bases from V and 0 bases from J, the junction contained 2 bases not matched to a gene. The CDR3 is 13 amino acids. CDR1 is MDHEN, CDR2 SYDVKM, per germline. The CDR3 spells CASMDRASYEQYF. For the CDR3, the DNA is TGTGCCAGCATGGACAGGGCCTCCTACGAGCAGTACTTC.

V usage is TRBV9 and J usage is TRBJ2-2; no clear D. CDR3 size: 18 residues. Germline loops: CDR1 SGDLS, CDR2 YYNGEE. V was clipped by 0 bases and J by 2 bases, with 17 bases between them. CDR3 sequence: CASSVEPFPLPNTGELFF. CDR3 nucleotides: TGTGCCAGCAGCGTAGAGCCATTTCCCCTACCTAACACCGGGGAGCTGTTTTTT.

V is TRBV15 and J is TRBJ2-2; TRBD1 matches at 7 bases. This CDR3 comprises 14 residues. CDR1 is LNHNV and CDR2 is YYDKDF in the germline V gene (reference sequence). Trimming removed 4 bases from V and 6 bases from J; junction bases left unmatched: 5. Here the CDR3 DNA reads TGTGCCACCAGCATATTACAGGGGTCCGGGGAGCTGTTTTTT. Residues: CATSILQGSGELFF.

Only a few counts were recorded for this clonotype. The CDR3 DNA reads TGCAGTGCTAGCCGGGGCGACCTTAAGGCCAACGTCCTGACTTTC. As protein: CSASRGDLKANVLTF. The chain couples TRBV20-1 to TRBJ2-6, with D perhaps matching TRBD1 or TRBD2 (5 bases each). CDR3 length equals 15 residues. Trimming cost V 3 bases and J 6 bases, with 15 bases left between them. Germline lookup yields CDR1 DFQATT and CDR2 SNEGSKA (reference sequence).

In its sample, this clonotype was seen a few times. This chain connects TRBV5-1 to TRBJ1-5; no clear D gene. The V gene lost 4 bases and the J gene lost 0 bases, with 14 bases spanning the gap. CDR1 is SGHRS, CDR2 YFSETQ, per germline. CDR3 size: 16 residues. The CDR3 nucleotides are TGCGCCAGCAGCCCATCTTGGCCCTCTAGCAATCAGCCCCAGCATTTT. Encoded protein: CASSPSWPSSNQPQHF. The entire variable domain, with the rest obtained from reference TRBV5-1 and TRBJ1-5, is as follows: KAGVTQTPRYLIKTRGQQVTLSCSPISGHRSVSWYQQTPGQGLQFLFEYFSETQRNKGNFPGRFSGRQFSNSRSEMNVSTLELGDSALYLCASSPSWPSSNQPQHFGDGTRLSIL.

The gene calls are TRBV7-8 and TRBJ1-5, with 7 bases matching TRBD1. This CDR3 region has 14 residues. Germline V gene sequence: CDR1 SGHVS, CDR2 FQNEAQ. J lost 7 bases, V lost 1 base, and 4 bases had no gene match. CDR3 sequence reads: CASSLVTGEQPQHF. In DNA, the CDR3 is TGTGCCAGCAGCTTAGTCACAGGGGAACAGCCCCAGCATTTT. Based on the CDR3 plus reference TRBV7-8 and TRBJ1-5, the full variable domain is GAGVSQSPRYKVAKRGQDVALRCDPISGHVSLFWYQQALGQGPEFLTYFQNEAQLDKSGLPSDRFFAERPEGSVSTLKIQRTQQEDSAVYLCASSLVTGEQPQHFGDGTRLSIL.

The chain has TRBV14 and TRBJ1-2; no definite D call. V was trimmed by 1 base and J by 4 bases, leaving 10 bases between them. The CDR3 runs to 14 residues. Germline loops: CDR1 SGHDN, CDR2 FVKESK. CDR3 in DNA: TGTGCCAGCAGCCAAGGGGAATGGCGCTATGGCTACACCTTC. This codes for CASSQGEWRYGYTF.